Each of the 4 T cell receptor beta chains below was sequenced from the same sample in a study of cytomegalovirus exposure and HLA in healthy donors. PCR amplification relied on 60 Vbeta primers (plus 13 Jbeta primers). TCRdb's copy holds only in-frame clones and misses some; the assay was immunoSEQ multiplex PCR. This table holds about 170,000 clones, around 62% found once. Input material: PBMCs. These receptors originate from a man in his forties in good health and CMV-seronegative.

This clone occurred a few times. The V and J genes are TRBV7-9 and TRBJ2-3, with 7 bases matching TRBD2. The CDR3 length is 15 residues. V was clipped by 4 bases and J by 0 bases; unmatched bases: 4. Germline V gene lookup returns CDR1 SEHNR and CDR2 FQNEAQ (reference sequence). CDR3 protein: CASSYDGGSTDTQYF. Written as DNA, the CDR3 is TGTGCCAGCAGCTACGACGGGGGGAGCACAGATACGCAGTATTTT.

In regard to this clone: The junction shows a germline mismatch at one end, possibly a read error. The rearrangement links TRBV28 to TRBJ2-7; D might be TRBD1 (6 bases). Germline-derived CDR1 and CDR2 are MDHEN and SYDVKM. This CDR3 is 14 amino acids long. CDR3 nucleotides: TGTGCCAACAGTAGGGGGAAACCCAGCTACGAGCAGTACTTC. This encodes CANSRGKPSYEQYF.

The chain couples TRBV10-3 to TRBJ2-5; 11 bases match TRBD2. With V trimmed by 8 bases and J by 4 bases, 15 bases remained unmatched. This CDR3 spans 17 amino acids. Germline CDR1 reads ENHRY; CDR2 reads SYGVKD. The CDR3 region has the DNA TGTGCCATCGCTAGCGGGAGGAAAGGAAGTGATAGAGAGACCCAGTACTTC. Its protein product is CAIASGRKGSDRETQYF.

This CDR3 is CASRQGRETQYF. CDR3 nucleotides: TGTGCCAGCAGACAGGGGCGAGAGACCCAGTACTTC. The chain recombines TRBV7-2 with TRBJ2-5, with 7 bases identical to TRBD1. This CDR3 comprises 12 residues. The V gene's germline CDR1 is SGHTA and CDR2 FQGNSA. The V gene end was trimmed by 6 bases and the J gene end by 4 bases; junction bases not matched to a gene: 2.